Detailed here is one TCR beta chain. Its target is unknown. Trimming pared 5 bases from V and 10 bases from J, leaving 13 bases between. Germline CDR1 is SGHRS and CDR2 is YFSETQ. The CDR3 loop spans 13 amino acids. The table came from immunoSEQ multiplex PCR; TCRdb's copy has only in-frame clones and leaves some out. The table shows over 15,000 clones, with roughly 85% occurring only once. This entry belongs to a study of PD-1 blockade in classical Hodgkin lymphoma. Study outcomes and limitations: CD4+ TCR diversity climbed significantly by C4D1, unlike CD8+ TCR diversity.

Time point described: cycle 4 day 1 (C4D1), after more than 5 weeks of nivolumab. No patient escaped relapse after autologous stem cell transplantation, and brentuximab vedotin exposure varied. The sample in question was peripheral blood mononuclear cells (PBMCs), obtained before the fourth cycle of nivolumab. The clonotype was recovered from a human donor with classical Hodgkin lymphoma. The chain uses TRBV5-1 and TRBJ1-6; D may be TRBD1 (5 bases). The CDR3 sequence: CASRDGAGSPLHF. The CDR3 DNA reads TGCGCCAGCAGAGACGGGGCGGGATCACCCCTCCACTTT. Full variable domain (rest looked up from reference TRBV5-1 and TRBJ1-6): KAGVTQTPRYLIKTRGQQVTLSCSPISGHRSVSWYQQTPGQGLQFLFEYFSETQRNKGNFPGRFSGRQFSNSRSEMNVSTLELGDSALYLCASRDGAGSPLHFGNGTRLTVT.